Below, 10 T cell receptor beta chains from the same sample are listed, as sequenced in a study of cytomegalovirus exposure and HLA in healthy donors. Clones were read by immunoSEQ multiplex PCR, and TCRdb kept only the in-frame ones, dropping some. Of over 200,000 clones in the sample, approximately 86% are singletons; the top ten hold 2.9%. Sequencing input: PBMCs. The receptors stem from a woman between 18 and 29 years old in good health and CMV-seronegative.

The table lists this clone with a count of one. V gene TRBV28 combines with J gene TRBJ2-7; TRBD1 matches 9 bases. The CDR3 consists of 14 residues. J gave up 1 base and V 5 bases, and 3 bases lay outside the gene matches. Germline values: CDR1 MDHEN, CDR2 SYDVKM. DNA of the CDR3: TGTGCCAGCAGTATTGACAGGGGGTCCTACGAGCAGTACTTC. Its translation is CASSIDRGSYEQYF.

The chain has TRBV4-2 and TRBJ2-7, with D possibly matching TRBD2 (7 bases). CDR3 length: 15 amino acids. Trimming took off 0 bases at V and 13 bases at J, with 22 bases between the two ends. Germline V lookup: CDR1 LGHNA, CDR2 YNFKEQ. CDR3 sequence (DNA): TGTGCCAGCAGCCAAGATCTGGGGGGGCTACAGGACTCTTACTTC. It is translated as CASSQDLGGLQDSYF.

This clone was recorded once. The J gene is TRBJ2-5, the V gene TRBV11-2; possibly TRBD2 for D (6 bases). The CDR3 spans 16 residues. Germline V gene data show CDR1 as SGHAT and CDR2 as FQNNGV. Between the trimmed V and J ends, which lost 2 bases and 5 bases, there was a span of 18 bases. CDR3 sequence: CASSLILGAREETQYF. CDR3 DNA: TGTGCCAGCAGCTTAATATTGGGAGCTCGGGAGGAGACCCAGTACTTC.

The chain employs TRBV15 and TRBJ1-5; D perhaps matches TRBD1 (5 bases). The CDR3 contains 17 residues. Per the germline V gene, CDR1 is LNHNV and CDR2 is YYDKDF (reference sequence). V lost 0 bases and J lost 0, with 12 bases in between. Here the CDR3 reads CATSRETTDNSNQPQHF. CDR3 coding DNA: TGTGCCACCAGCAGAGAGACGACAGATAATAGCAATCAGCCCCAGCATTTT.

The chain uses TRBV19 and TRBJ2-2; the D gene is possibly TRBD1 (8 bases). Trimming took 8 bases from V and 5 from J, leaving 15 bases between them. CDR1 is LNHDA and CDR2 is SQIVND in the germline V gene (reference sequence). The CDR3 extends over 14 amino acids. Here the CDR3 reads CASSTGGGTGELFF. Here the CDR3 DNA reads TGTGCCAGTTCCACAGGGGGAGGGACCGGGGAGCTGTTTTTT.

The chain employs TRBV29-1 and TRBJ2-1, with 9 bases lining up with TRBD2. V lost 1 base and J lost 1; bases outside the gene matches: 8. This CDR3 contains 17 residues. The germline gives CDR1 SQVTM, CDR2 ANQGSEA. CDR3 DNA: TGCAGCGTTGAAGCTAGTTGGACTAGCGTTTCCTACAATGAGCAGTTCTTC. Encoded protein: CSVEASWTSVSYNEQFF.

The gene calls are TRBV18 and TRBJ2-1; 10 positions match TRBD2. This CDR3 comprises 16 residues. Germline V gene data show CDR1 as KGHSH and CDR2 as LQKENI. V was pared by 3 bases and J by 2 bases, with 4 bases of the junction left unmatched. CDR3 DNA sequence: TGTGCCAGCTCACCTAGGACTAGCGGAACCTACAATGAGCAGTTCTTC. This translates into CASSPRTSGTYNEQFF.

The rearrangement links TRBV11-2 to TRBJ2-7; TRBD2 matches at 7 bases. Germline V gives CDR1 SGHAT, CDR2 FQNNGV. J gave up 4 bases and V 5 bases, and 5 bases lay outside the gene matches. The CDR3 consists of 13 residues. For the CDR3, the DNA is TGTGCCAGCAGCCCGGGGACTACTTACGAGCAGTACTTC. Protein sequence: CASSPGTTYEQYF.

The V gene is TRBV11-1, the J gene TRBJ2-5; D is unresolved. CDR1 is SGHAT, CDR2 FQDESV, per germline (reference sequence). The length of the CDR3 is 13 residues. With 2 bases removed from V and 3 bases from J, the gap between germline ends came to 7 bases. The CDR3 nucleotides read TGTGCCAGCAGCTTAACTCTAGAAGAGACCCAGTACTTC. Translation: CASSLTLEETQYF.

The J gene is TRBJ2-7, the V gene TRBV2; 9 bases are shared with TRBD2. J was trimmed by 4 bases and V by 3 bases; bases with no gene match: 10. The V gene's germline CDR1 is SNHLY and CDR2 FYNNEI. This CDR3 comprises 16 residues. The CDR3 spells CASSEGLANQLYEQYF. The CDR3 coding sequence is TGTGCCAGCAGTGAGGGACTAGCAAACCAACTTTACGAGCAGTACTTC.